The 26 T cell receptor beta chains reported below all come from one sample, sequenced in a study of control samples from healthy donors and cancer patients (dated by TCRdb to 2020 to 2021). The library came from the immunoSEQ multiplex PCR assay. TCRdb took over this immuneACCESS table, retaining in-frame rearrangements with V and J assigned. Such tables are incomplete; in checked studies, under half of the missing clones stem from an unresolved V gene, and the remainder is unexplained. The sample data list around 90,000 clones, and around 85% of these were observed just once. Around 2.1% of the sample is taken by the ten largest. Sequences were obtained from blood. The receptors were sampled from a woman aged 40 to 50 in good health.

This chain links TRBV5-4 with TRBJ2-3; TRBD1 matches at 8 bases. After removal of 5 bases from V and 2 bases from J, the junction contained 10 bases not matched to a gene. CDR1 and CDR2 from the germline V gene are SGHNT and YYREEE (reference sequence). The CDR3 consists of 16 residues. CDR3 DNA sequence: TGTGCCAGCAGGCCTGGGACAGGCTCCTTCACAGATACGCAGTATTTT. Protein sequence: CASRPGTGSFTDTQYF.

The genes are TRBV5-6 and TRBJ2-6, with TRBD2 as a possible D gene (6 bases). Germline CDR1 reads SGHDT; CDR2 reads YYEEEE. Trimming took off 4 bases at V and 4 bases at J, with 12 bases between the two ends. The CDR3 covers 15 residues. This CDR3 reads CASSPGLRGANVLTF. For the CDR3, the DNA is TGTGCCAGCAGCCCGGGACTCCGGGGGGCCAACGTCCTGACTTTC.

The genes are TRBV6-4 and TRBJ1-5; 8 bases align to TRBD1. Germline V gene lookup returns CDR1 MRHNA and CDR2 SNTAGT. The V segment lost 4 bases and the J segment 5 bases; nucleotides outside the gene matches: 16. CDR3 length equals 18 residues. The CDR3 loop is CASSGPRTGPIGDQPQHF. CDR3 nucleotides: TGTGCCAGCAGTGGGCCTCGGACAGGGCCCATAGGGGATCAGCCCCAGCATTTT.

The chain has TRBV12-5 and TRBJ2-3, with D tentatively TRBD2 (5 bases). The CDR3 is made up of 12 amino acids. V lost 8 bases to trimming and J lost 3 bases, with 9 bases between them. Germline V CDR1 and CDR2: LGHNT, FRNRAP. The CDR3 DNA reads TGTGCTAGTAGCGGCTGGACAGATACGCAGTATTTT. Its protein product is CASSGWTDTQYF. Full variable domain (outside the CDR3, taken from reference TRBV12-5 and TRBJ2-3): DARVTQTPRHKVTEMGQEVTMRCQPILGHNTVFWYRQTMMQGLELLAYFRNRAPLDDSGMPKDRFSAEMPDATLATLKIQPSEPRDSAVYFCASSGWTDTQYFGPGTRLTVL.

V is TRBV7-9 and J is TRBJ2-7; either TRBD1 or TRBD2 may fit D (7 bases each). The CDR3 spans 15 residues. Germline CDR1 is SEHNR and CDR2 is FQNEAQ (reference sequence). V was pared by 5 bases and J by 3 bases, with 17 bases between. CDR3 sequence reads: CASSPRGGGLYEQYF. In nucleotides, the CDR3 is TGTGCCAGCAGCCCGAGGGGAGGGGGCCTCTACGAGCAGTACTTC.

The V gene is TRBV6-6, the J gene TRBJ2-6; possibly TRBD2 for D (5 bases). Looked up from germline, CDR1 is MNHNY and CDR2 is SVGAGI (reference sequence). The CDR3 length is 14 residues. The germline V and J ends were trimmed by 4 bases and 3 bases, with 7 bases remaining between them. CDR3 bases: TGTGCCAGCAGTTTCGGGGATGGGGCCAACGTCCTGACTTTC. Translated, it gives CASSFGDGANVLTF.

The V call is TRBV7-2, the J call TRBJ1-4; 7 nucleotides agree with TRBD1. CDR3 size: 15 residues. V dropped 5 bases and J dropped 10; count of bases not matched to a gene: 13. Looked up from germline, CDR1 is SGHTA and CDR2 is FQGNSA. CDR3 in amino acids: CASSPQGKAGRKLFF. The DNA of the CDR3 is TGTGCCAGCAGCCCACAGGGGAAGGCTGGGAGAAAACTGTTTTTT.

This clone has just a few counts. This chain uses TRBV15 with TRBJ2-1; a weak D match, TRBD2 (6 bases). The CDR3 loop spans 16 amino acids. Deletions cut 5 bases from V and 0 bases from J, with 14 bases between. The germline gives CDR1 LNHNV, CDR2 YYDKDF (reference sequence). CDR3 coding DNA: TGTGCCACCAGCGGACTTAGCGGAAGCTCCTACAATGAGCAGTTCTTC. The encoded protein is CATSGLSGSSYNEQFF.

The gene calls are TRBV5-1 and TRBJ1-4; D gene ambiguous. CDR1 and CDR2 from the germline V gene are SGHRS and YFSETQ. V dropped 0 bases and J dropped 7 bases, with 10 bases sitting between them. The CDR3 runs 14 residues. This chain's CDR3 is CASSLVGGTEKLFF. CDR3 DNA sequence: TGCGCCAGCAGCTTGGTCGGCGGTACTGAAAAACTGTTTTTT.

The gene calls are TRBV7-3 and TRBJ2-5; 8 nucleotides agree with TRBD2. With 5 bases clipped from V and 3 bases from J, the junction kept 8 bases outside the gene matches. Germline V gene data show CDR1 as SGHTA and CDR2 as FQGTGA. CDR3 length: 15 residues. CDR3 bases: TGTGCCAGCAGCACCTCCGGGACTAGTAAAGAGACCCAGTACTTC. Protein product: CASSTSGTSKETQYF.

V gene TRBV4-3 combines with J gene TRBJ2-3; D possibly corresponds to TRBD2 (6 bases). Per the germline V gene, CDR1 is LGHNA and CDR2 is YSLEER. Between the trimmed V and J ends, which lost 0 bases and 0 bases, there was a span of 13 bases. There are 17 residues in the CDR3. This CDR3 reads CASSQDTSGTSTDTQYF. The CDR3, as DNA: TGCGCCAGCAGCCAAGATACTTCCGGGACTAGCACAGATACGCAGTATTTT.

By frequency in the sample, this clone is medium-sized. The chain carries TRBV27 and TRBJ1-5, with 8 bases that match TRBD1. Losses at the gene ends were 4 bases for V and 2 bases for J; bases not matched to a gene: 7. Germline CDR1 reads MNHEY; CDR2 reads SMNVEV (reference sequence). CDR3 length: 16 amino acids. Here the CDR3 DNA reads TGTGCCAGCAGTTCAAGAGCGACAGGGGGCAATCAGCCCCAGCATTTT. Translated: CASSSRATGGNQPQHF.

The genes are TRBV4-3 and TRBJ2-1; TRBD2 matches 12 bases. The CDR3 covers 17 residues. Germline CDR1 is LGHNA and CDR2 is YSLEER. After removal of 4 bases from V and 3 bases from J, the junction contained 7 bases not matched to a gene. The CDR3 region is CASSPGLAGSYYNEQFF. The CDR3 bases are TGCGCCAGCAGCCCAGGACTAGCGGGGTCTTACTACAATGAGCAGTTCTTC.

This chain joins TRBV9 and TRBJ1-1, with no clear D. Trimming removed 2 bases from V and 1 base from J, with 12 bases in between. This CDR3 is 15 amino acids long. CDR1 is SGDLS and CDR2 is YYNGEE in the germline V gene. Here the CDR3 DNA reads TGTGCCAGCAGCGTTGGAGCCAATTCGAACACTGAAGCTTTCTTT. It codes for CASSVGANSNTEAFF.

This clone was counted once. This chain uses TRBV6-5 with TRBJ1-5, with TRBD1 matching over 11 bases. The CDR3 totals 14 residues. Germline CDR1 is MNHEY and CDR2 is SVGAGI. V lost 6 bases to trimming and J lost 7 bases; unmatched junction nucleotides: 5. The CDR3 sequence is CASSGQGAGQPQHF. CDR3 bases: TGTGCCAGCAGCGGACAGGGGGCAGGGCAGCCCCAGCATTTT.

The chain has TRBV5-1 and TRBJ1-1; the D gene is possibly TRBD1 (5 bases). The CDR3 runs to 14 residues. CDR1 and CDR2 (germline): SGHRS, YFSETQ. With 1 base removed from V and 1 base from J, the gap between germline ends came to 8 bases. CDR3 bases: TGCGCCAGCAGCTTGAGGGGCGGGAACACTGAAGCTTTCTTT. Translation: CASSLRGGNTEAFF.

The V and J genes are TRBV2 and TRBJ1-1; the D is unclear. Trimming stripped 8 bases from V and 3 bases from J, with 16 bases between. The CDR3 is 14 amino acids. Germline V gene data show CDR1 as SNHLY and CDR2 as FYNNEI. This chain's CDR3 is CASLRREPHTEAFF. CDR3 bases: TGTGCCAGCCTCCGGAGGGAACCTCACACTGAAGCTTTCTTT.

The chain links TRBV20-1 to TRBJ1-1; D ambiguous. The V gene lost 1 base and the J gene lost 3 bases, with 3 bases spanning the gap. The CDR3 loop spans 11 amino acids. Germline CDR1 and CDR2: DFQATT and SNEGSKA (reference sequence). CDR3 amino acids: CSARGHTEAFF. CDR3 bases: TGCAGTGCTAGAGGGCACACTGAAGCTTTCTTT.

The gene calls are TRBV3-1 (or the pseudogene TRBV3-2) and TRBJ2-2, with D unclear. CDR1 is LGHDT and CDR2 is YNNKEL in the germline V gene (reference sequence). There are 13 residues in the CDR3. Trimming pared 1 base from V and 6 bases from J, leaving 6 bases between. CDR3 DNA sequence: TGTGCCAGCAGCCAAGCATGGGCCGGGGAGCTGTTTTTT. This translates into CASSQAWAGELFF.

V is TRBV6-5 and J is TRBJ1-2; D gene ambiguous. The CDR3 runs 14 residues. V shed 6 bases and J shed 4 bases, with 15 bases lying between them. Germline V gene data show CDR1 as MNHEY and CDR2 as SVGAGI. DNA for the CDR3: TGTGCCAGCAGCCGGTTGGACTTTGGCTATGGCTACACCTTC. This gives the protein CASSRLDFGYGYTF.

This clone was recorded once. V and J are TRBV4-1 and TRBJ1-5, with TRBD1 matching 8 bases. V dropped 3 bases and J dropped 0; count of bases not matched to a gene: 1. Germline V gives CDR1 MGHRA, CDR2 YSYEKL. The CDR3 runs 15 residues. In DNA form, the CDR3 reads TGCGCCAGCAGCCAGACAGGGGTTAGCAATCAGCCCCAGCATTTT. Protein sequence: CASSQTGVSNQPQHF.

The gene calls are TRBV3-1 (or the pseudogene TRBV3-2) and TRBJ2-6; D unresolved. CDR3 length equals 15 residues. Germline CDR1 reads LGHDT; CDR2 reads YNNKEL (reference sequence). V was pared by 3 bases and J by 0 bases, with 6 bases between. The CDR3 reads CASSHLRSGANVLTF. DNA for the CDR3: TGTGCCAGCAGCCACCTCCGCTCTGGGGCCAACGTCCTGACTTTC.

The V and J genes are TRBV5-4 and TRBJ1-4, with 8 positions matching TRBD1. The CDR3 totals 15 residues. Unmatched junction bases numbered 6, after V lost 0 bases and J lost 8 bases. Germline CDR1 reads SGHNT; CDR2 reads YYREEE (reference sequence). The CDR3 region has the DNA TGTGCCAGCAGCTTGGGCGGGCAGGGGGCGGAAAAACTGTTTTTT. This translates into CASSLGGQGAEKLFF.

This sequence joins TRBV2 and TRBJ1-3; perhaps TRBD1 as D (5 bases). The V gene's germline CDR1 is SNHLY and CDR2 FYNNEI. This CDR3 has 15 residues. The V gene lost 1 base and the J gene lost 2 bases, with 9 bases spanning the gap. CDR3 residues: CASSEGGRAGNTIYF. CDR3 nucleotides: TGTGCCAGCAGTGAAGGGGGCAGGGCTGGAAACACCATATATTTT.

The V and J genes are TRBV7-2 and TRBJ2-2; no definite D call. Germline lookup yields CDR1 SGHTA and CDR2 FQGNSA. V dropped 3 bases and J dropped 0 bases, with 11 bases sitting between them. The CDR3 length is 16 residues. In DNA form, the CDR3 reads TGTGCCAGCAGCTTCGGCGGAAATGCGAACACCGGGGAGCTGTTTTTT. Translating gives CASSFGGNANTGELFF.

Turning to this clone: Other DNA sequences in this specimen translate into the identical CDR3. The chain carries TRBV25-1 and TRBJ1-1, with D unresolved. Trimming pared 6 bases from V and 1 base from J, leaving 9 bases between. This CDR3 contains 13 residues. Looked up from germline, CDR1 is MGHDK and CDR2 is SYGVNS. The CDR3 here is CASRGAANTEAFF. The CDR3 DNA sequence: TGTGCCAGCAGGGGAGCGGCGAACACTGAAGCTTTCTTT.